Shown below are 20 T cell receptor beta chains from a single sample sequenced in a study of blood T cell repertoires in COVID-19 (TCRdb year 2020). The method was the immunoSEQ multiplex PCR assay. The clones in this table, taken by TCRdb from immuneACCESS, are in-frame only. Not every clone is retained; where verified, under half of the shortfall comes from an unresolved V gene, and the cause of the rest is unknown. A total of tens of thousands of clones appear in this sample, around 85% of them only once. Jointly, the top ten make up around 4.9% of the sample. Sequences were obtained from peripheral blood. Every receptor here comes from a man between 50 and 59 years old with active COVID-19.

The CDR3: CASSEPTGGFRNQPQHF. CDR3 bases: TGTGCCAGCAGTGAACCAACAGGGGGCTTTCGCAATCAGCCCCAGCATTTT. This chain joins TRBV28 and TRBJ1-5; TRBD1 matches 9 bases. CDR1 is MDHEN, CDR2 SYDVKM, per germline. The CDR3 has 17 amino acids. V was clipped by 5 bases and J by 2 bases; unmatched bases: 10.

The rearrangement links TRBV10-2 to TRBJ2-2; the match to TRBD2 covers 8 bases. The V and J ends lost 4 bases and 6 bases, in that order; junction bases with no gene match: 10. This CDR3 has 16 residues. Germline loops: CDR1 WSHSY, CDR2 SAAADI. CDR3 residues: CASSGRLRGGSGELFF. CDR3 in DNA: TGCGCCAGCAGTGGACGTCTTCGGGGGGGCTCCGGGGAGCTGTTTTTT.

The DNA for the CDR3 is TGTGCCAGCTCAACAATTGGCGGAGCGAGTGCCAGAGCTTTCTTT. This translates into CASSTIGGASARAFF. V is TRBV18 and J is TRBJ1-1, with D uncertain. The germline V gene encodes CDR1 KGHSH and CDR2 LQKENI. V lost 5 bases to trimming and J lost 10 bases, with 23 bases between them. The CDR3 runs to 15 residues. Using reference TRBV18 and TRBJ1-1 for the parts outside the CDR3, the full variable domain is NAGVMQNPRHLVRRRGQEARLRCSPMKGHSHVYWYRQLPEEGLKFMVYLQKENIIDESGMPKERFSAEFPKEGPSILRIQQVVRGDSAAYFCASSTIGGASARAFFGQGTRLTVV.

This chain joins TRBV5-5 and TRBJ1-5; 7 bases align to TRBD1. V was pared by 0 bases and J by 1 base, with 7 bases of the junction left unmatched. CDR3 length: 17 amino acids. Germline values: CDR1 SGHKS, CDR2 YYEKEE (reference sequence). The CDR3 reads CASSLDPAGGSNQPQHF. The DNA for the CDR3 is TGTGCCAGCAGCTTGGACCCCGCAGGGGGAAGCAATCAGCCCCAGCATTTT.

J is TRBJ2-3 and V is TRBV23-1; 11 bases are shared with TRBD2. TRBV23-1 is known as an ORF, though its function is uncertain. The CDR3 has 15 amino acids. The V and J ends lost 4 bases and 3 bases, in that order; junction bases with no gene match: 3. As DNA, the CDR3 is TGCGCCAGCAGTCCCGGGACTAGCGGAACAGATACGCAGTATTTT. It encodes CASSPGTSGTDTQYF.

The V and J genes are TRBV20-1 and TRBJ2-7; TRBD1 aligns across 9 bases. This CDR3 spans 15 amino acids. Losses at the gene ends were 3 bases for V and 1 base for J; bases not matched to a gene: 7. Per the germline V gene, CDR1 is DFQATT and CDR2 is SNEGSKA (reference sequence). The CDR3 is CSASPGQGRSYEQYF. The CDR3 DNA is TGCAGTGCTAGTCCTGGACAGGGGCGATCCTACGAGCAGTACTTC.

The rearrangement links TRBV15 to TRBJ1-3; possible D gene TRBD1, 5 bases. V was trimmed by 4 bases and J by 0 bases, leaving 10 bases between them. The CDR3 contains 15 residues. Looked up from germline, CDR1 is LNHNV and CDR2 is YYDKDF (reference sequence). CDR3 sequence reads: CATSIDSNSGNTIYF. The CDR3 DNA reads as TGTGCCACCAGCATCGACAGCAACTCTGGAAACACCATATATTTT.

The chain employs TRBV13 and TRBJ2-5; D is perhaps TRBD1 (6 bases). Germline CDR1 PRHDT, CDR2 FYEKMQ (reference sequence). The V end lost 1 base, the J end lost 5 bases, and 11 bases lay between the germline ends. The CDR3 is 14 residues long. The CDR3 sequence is CASSLDRASETQYF. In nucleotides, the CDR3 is TGTGCCAGCAGCTTAGACAGGGCGAGTGAGACCCAGTACTTC.

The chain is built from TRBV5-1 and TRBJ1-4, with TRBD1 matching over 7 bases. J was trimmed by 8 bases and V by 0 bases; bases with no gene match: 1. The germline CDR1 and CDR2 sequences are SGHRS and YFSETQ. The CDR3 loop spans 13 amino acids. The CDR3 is CASSLGTGEKLFF. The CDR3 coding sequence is TGCGCCAGCAGCTTGGGGACAGGCGAAAAACTGTTTTTT.

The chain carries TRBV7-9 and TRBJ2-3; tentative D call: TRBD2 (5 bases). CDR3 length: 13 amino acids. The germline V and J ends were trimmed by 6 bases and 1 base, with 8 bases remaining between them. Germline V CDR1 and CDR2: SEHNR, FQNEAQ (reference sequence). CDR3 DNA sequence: TGTGCCAGCAGTCAAGCGGGCACAGATACGCAGTATTTT. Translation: CASSQAGTDTQYF. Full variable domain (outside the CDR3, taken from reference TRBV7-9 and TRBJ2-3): DTGVSQNPRHKITKRGQNVTFRCDPISEHNRLYWYRQTLGQGPEFLTYFQNEAQLEKSRLLSDRFSAERPKGSFSTLEIQRTEQGDSAMYLCASSQAGTDTQYFGPGTRLTVL.

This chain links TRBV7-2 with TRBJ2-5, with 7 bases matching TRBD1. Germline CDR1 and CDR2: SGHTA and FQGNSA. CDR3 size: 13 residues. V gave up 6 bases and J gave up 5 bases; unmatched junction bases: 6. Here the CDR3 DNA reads TGTGCCAGCAGGAAGACAGGGCTGGAGACCCAGTACTTC. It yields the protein CASRKTGLETQYF.

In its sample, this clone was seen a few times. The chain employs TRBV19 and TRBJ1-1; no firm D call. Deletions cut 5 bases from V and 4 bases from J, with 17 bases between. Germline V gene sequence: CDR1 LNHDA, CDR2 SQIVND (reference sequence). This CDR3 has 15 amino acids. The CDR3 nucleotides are TGTGCCAGTAGTCGGGGATTCTCGATGGGCACTGAAGCTTTCTTT. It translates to CASSRGFSMGTEAFF.

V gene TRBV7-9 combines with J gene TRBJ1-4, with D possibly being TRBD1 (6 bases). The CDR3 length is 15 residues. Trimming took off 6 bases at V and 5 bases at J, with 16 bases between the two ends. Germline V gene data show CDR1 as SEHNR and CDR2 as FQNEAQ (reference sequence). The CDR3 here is CASRQQQGSNEKLFF. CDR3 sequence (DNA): TGTGCCAGCAGACAACAACAGGGCTCGAATGAAAAACTGTTTTTT.

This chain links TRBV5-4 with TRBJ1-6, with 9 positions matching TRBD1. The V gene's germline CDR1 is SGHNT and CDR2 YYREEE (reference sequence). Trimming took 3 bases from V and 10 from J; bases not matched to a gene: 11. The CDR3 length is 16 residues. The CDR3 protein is CASSSPPGQGNSPLHF. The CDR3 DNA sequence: TGTGCCAGCAGCTCCCCCCCGGGACAGGGTAACTCACCCCTCCACTTT.

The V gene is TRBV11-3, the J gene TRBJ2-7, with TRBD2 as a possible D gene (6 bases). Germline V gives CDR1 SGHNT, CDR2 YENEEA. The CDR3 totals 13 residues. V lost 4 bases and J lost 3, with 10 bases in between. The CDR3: CASSSRGNYEQYF. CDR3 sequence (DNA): TGTGCCAGCAGCTCTCGGGGGAACTACGAGCAGTACTTC.

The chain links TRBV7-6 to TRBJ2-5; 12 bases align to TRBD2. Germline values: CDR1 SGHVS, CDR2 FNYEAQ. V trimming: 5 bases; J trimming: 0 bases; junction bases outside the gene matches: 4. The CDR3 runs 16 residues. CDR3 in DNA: TGTGCCAGCAGCCGGACTAGCGGGGCTTACCAAGAGACCCAGTACTTC. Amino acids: CASSRTSGAYQETQYF.

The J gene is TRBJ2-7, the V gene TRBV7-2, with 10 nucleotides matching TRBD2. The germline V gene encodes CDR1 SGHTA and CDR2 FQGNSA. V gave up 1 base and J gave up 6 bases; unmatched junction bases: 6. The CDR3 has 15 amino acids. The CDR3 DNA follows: TGTGCCAGCAGCTTAGTGGCGCAGCGGGGGGGCGAGCAGTACTTC. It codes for CASSLVAQRGGEQYF.

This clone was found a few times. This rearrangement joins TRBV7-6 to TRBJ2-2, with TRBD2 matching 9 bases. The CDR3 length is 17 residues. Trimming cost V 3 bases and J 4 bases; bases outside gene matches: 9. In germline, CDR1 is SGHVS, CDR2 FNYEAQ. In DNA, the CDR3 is TGTGCCAGCAGCTTCTTTTCTAGCGGGGTGAGCACCGGGGAGCTGTTTTTT. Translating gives CASSFFSSGVSTGELFF.

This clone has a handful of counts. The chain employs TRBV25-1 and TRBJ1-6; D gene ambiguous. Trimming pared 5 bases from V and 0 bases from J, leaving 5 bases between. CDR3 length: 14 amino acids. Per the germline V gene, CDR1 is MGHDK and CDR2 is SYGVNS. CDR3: CASSNYSYNSPLHF. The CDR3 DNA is TGTGCCAGCAGTAACTACTCCTATAATTCACCCCTCCACTTT.

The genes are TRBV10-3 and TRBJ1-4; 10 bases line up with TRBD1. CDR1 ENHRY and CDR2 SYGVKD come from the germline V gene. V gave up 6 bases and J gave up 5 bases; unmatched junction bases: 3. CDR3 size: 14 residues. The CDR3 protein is CAISRTGGNEKLFF. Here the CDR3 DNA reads TGTGCCATCAGCCGGACAGGGGGGAATGAAAAACTGTTTTTT.